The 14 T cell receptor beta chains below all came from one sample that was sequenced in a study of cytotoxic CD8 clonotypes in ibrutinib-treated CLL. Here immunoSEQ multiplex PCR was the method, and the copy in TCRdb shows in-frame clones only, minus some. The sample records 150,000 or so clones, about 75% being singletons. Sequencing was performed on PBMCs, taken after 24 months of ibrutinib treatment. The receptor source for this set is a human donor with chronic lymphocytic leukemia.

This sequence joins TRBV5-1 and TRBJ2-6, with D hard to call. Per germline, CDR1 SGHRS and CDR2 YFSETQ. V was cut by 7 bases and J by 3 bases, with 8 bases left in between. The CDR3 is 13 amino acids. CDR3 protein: CASEPGGANVLTF. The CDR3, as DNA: TGCGCCAGCGAACCGGGTGGGGCCAACGTCCTGACTTTC.

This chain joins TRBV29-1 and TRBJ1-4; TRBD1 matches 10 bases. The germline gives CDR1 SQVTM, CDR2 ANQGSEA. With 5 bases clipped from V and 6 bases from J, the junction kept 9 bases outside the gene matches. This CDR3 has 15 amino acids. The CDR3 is CSVSLGGTGDEKLFF. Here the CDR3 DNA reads TGCAGCGTTTCATTGGGGGGGACAGGGGATGAAAAACTGTTTTTT.

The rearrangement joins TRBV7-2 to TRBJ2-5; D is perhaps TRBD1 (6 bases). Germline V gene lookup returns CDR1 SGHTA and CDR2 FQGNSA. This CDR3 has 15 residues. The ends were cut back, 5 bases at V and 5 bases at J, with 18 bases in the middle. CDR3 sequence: CASSPREFQGETQYF. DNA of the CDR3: TGTGCCAGCAGCCCCCGGGAATTTCAGGGGGAGACCCAGTACTTC.

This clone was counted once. CDR3 amino acids: CSVEGTSYNEQFF. The DNA for the CDR3 is TGCAGCGTTGAAGGGACCTCCTACAATGAGCAGTTCTTC. This chain uses TRBV29-1 with TRBJ2-1, with unresolved D. V dropped 1 base and J dropped 0 bases, with 4 bases sitting between them. Germline assignment: CDR1 SQVTM and CDR2 ANQGSEA. CDR3 length equals 13 residues.

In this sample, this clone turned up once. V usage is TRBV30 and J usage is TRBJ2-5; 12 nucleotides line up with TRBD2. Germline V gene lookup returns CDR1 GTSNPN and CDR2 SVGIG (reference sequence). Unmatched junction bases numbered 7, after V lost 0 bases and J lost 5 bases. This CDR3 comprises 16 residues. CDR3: CAWSVWTSGVRETQYF. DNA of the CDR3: TGTGCCTGGAGTGTATGGACTAGCGGGGTCCGGGAGACCCAGTACTTC.

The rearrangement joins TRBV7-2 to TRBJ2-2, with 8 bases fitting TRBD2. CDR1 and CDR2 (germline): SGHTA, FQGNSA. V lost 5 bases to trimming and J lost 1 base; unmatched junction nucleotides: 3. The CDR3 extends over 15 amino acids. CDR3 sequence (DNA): TGTGCCAGCAGCGCGCTAGCGGGGAACACCGGGGAGCTGTTTTTT. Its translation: CASSALAGNTGELFF.

This CDR3 reads CANQRRSSGNTIYF. CDR3 bases: TGTGCCAACCAACGACGGAGCTCTGGAAACACCATATATTTT. V is TRBV2 and J is TRBJ1-3; D not resolved. The CDR3 loop spans 14 amino acids. CDR1 is SNHLY and CDR2 is FYNNEI in the germline V gene. Trimming removed 10 bases at V and 0 bases at J, with 13 bases between.

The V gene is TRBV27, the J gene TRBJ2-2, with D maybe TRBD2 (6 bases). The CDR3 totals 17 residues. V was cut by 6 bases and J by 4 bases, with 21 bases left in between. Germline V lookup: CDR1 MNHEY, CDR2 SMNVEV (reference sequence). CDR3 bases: TGTGCCAGCAGCCCTGTTTTGGGGGAGGCCCTCACCGGGGAGCTGTTTTTT. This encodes CASSPVLGEALTGELFF.

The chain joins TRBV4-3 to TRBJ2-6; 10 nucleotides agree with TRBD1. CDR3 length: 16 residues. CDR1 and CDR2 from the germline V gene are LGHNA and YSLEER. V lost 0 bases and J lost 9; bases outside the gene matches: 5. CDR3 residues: CASSQEGTGEVNVLTF. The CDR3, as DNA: TGCGCCAGCAGCCAAGAGGGGACAGGGGAGGTCAACGTCCTGACTTTC.

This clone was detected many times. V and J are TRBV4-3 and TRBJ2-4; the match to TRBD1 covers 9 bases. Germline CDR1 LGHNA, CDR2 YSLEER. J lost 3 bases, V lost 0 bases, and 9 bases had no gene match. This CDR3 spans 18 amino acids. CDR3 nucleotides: TGCGCCAGCAGCCAAGATCCCGGGACAGGGAGCTACAAAAACATTCAGTACTTC. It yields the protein CASSQDPGTGSYKNIQYF.

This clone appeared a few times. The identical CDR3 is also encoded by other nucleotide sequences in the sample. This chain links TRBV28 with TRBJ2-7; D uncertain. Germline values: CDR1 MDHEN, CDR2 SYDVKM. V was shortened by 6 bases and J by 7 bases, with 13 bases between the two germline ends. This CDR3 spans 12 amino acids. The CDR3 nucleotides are TGTGCCAGCAGCCCAGGCTCTTGGGAGCAGTACTTC. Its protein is CASSPGSWEQYF.

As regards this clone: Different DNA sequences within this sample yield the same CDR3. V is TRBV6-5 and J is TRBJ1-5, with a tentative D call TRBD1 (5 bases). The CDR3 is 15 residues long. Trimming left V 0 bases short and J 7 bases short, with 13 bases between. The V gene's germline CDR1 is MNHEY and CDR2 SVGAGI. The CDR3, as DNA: TGTGCCAGCAGTTACTCGGATGGCGGGGACCAGCCCCAGCATTTT. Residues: CASSYSDGGDQPQHF.

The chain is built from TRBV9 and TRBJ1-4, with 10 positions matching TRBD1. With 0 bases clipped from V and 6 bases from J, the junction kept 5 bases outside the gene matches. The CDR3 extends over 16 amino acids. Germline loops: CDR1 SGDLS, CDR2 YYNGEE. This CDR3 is CASSVGGTGAYEKLFF. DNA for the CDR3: TGTGCCAGCAGCGTAGGTGGGACAGGGGCGTATGAAAAACTGTTTTTT.

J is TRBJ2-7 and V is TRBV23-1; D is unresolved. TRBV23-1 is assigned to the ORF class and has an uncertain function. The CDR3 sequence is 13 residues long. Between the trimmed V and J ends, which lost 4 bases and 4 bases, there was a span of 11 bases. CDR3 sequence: CASSRWSVYEQYF. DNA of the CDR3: TGCGCCAGCAGTCGGTGGTCGGTGTACGAGCAGTACTTC.